These T cell receptor beta chains were read from a single sample in a study of post-analysis software for immune sequencing data. Via MiXCR, TCRdb re-called the PCR reads, giving one row per CDR3 protein. The data contain hundreds of thousands of distinct CDR3 sequences, roughly three fifths of them singletons. The sample consisted of blood. These receptors originate from a girl aged 2-10 years with multiple sclerosis. The CDR3 runs from the conserved cysteine through the conserved F or W. A D gene is named only where the DNA matches it firmly. Not all rows give a size; the values are once, few, many and, for expanded clones, a class.

d_gene: -; abundance: few; j_gene: TRBJ1-6; v_gene: TRBV11-2; CDR3nt: TGTGCCAGCAGTCCTCTGGAAGGGACTAGGTCACCCCTCCACTTT; CDR3aa: CASSPLEGTRSPLHF
d_gene: -; abundance: -; j_gene: TRBJ1-1; v_gene: TRBV9; CDR3nt: TGTGCCAGCAGCGTAGTAGGCGGGGGCACTGAAGCTTTCTTT; CDR3aa: CASSVVGGGTEAFF
d_gene: TRBD2; abundance: few; j_gene: TRBJ2-7; v_gene: TRBV12-3/TRBV12-4; CDR3nt: TGTGCCAGCAGCCTCCTAACTAGCGGGGGCCCAGGCGAGCAGTACTTC; CDR3aa: CASSLLTSGGPGEQYF
d_gene: -; abundance: few; j_gene: TRBJ2-1; v_gene: TRBV2; CDR3nt: TGTGCCAGCAGTGAATTCGGGACCTTCACAAGCTCCTACAATGAGCAGTTCTTC; CDR3aa: CASSEFGTFTSSYNEQFF
d_gene: TRBD2; abundance: -; j_gene: TRBJ2-1; v_gene: TRBV5-1; CDR3nt: TGCGCCAGCAGCAACCAAGGACTAGCGGGGGGGCGCAGTGAGCAGTTCTTC; CDR3aa: CASSNQGLAGGRSEQFF
d_gene: -; abundance: -; j_gene: TRBJ2-7; v_gene: TRBV27; CDR3nt: TGTGCCAGCAGTCGAGCAGGGCCCTACGAGCAGTACTTC; CDR3aa: CASSRAGPYEQYF
d_gene: -; abundance: -; j_gene: TRBJ1-6; v_gene: TRBV6-2/TRBV6-3; CDR3nt: TGTGCCAGCAGTCCGGGACCTTATTCACCCCTCCACTTT; CDR3aa: CASSPGPYSPLHF
d_gene: -; abundance: -; j_gene: TRBJ1-2; v_gene: TRBV5-4; CDR3nt: TGTGCCAGCAGCTTGTTAGGGACCCCTAACTATGGCTACACCTTC; CDR3aa: CASSLLGTPNYGYTF
d_gene: TRBD1; abundance: -; j_gene: TRBJ2-7; v_gene: TRBV7-7; CDR3nt: TGTGCTAGCAGCCCGGGACAGGAAGCCTACGAGCAGTACTTC; CDR3aa: CASSPGQEAYEQYF
d_gene: -; abundance: -; j_gene: TRBJ2-3; v_gene: TRBV11-3; CDR3nt: TGTGCCAGCAGCTTACAGCGATCCACAGATACGCAGTATTTT; CDR3aa: CASSLQRSTDTQYF
d_gene: -; abundance: -; j_gene: TRBJ2-1; v_gene: TRBV18; CDR3nt: TGTGCCAGCTCACCATCTTGGCGGGGCCCCAATGAGCAGTTCTTC; CDR3aa: CASSPSWRGPNEQFF
d_gene: -; abundance: -; j_gene: TRBJ1-1; v_gene: TRBV10-3; CDR3nt: TGTGCCATCAGTGAATCGGACGGAAACACTGAAGCTTTCTTT; CDR3aa: CAISESDGNTEAFF
d_gene: -; abundance: -; j_gene: TRBJ2-5; v_gene: TRBV29-1; CDR3nt: TGCAGCGTTGAAGTCCCCGACCAGTACTTC; CDR3aa: CSVEVPDQYF
d_gene: -; abundance: -; j_gene: TRBJ2-7; v_gene: TRBV20-1; CDR3nt: TGCAGTGCCTACGACCCGAGCGGGTCCTACGAGCAGTACTTC; CDR3aa: CSAYDPSGSYEQYF
d_gene: TRBD2; abundance: few; j_gene: TRBJ2-3; v_gene: TRBV5-6; CDR3nt: TGTGCCAGCAGCTTGCGGGGGGTCGGTAGCACAGATACGCAGTATTTT; CDR3aa: CASSLRGVGSTDTQYF
d_gene: -; abundance: -; j_gene: TRBJ2-5; v_gene: TRBV29-1; CDR3nt: TGCAGCGTTCGGCACTATCAAGAGACCCAGTACTTC; CDR3aa: CSVRHYQETQYF
d_gene: TRBD2; abundance: -; j_gene: TRBJ2-1; v_gene: TRBV29-1; CDR3nt: TGCAGCGTTGGGTCTAGCGGGGGGAATGAGCAGTTCTTC; CDR3aa: CSVGSSGGNEQFF
d_gene: TRBD2; abundance: few; j_gene: TRBJ2-1; v_gene: TRBV9; CDR3nt: TGTGCCAGCAGCGTAGATCCCCCGGCGGGGGTGTACAATGAGCAGTTCTTC; CDR3aa: CASSVDPPAGVYNEQFF
d_gene: -; abundance: -; j_gene: TRBJ2-5; v_gene: TRBV12-3/TRBV12-4; CDR3nt: TGTGCCAGCAGTTCGCGCAGACCCCAACCCCAAGAGACCCAGTACTTC; CDR3aa: CASSSRRPQPQETQYF
d_gene: -; abundance: -; j_gene: TRBJ2-2; v_gene: TRBV7-2; CDR3nt: TGTGCCAGCAGCTTAGCTATCGCGAACACCGGGGAGCTGTTTTTT; CDR3aa: CASSLAIANTGELFF
d_gene: TRBD1; abundance: few; j_gene: TRBJ1-5; v_gene: TRBV6-2/TRBV6-3; CDR3nt: TGTGCCAGCAGTGTAGGAGGCGGGACAGGGCCAAGCAATCAGCCCCAGCATTTT; CDR3aa: CASSVGGGTGPSNQPQHF
d_gene: -; abundance: -; j_gene: TRBJ2-3; v_gene: TRBV6-6; CDR3nt: TGTGCCAGCAGTTATGCCAGGACAGATACGCAGTATTTT; CDR3aa: CASSYARTDTQYF
d_gene: -; abundance: few; j_gene: TRBJ1-6; v_gene: TRBV12-3/TRBV12-4; CDR3nt: TGTGCCAGCAGTTTACGGGGGACCAGCAATTCACCCCTCCACTTT; CDR3aa: CASSLRGTSNSPLHF
d_gene: TRBD1; abundance: few; j_gene: TRBJ2-5; v_gene: TRBV12-3/TRBV12-4; CDR3nt: TGTGCCAGCAGATCGACAGGGTTCGGAGAGACCCAGTACTTC; CDR3aa: CASRSTGFGETQYF
d_gene: TRBD2; abundance: -; j_gene: TRBJ2-1; v_gene: TRBV10-1; CDR3nt: TGCGCCAGCAGTGCTAGCGGGGGGTCCCATCAACTCTACAATGAGCAGTTCTTC; CDR3aa: CASSASGGSHQLYNEQFF
d_gene: -; abundance: -; j_gene: TRBJ1-5; v_gene: TRBV12-3/TRBV12-4; CDR3nt: TGTGCCAGCAGACCTACAGGGAGCAATCAGCCCCAGCATTTT; CDR3aa: CASRPTGSNQPQHF
d_gene: -; abundance: few; j_gene: TRBJ1-2; v_gene: TRBV12-3/TRBV12-4; CDR3nt: TGTGCCAGCAGTCCAGGTGTCGGCTACACCTTC; CDR3aa: CASSPGVGYTF
d_gene: TRBD2; abundance: -; j_gene: TRBJ2-7; v_gene: TRBV6-6; CDR3nt: TGTGCCAGCAGAGATACTAGCGGGAAGGTCTACGAGCAGTACTTC; CDR3aa: CASRDTSGKVYEQYF
d_gene: -; abundance: -; j_gene: TRBJ2-5; v_gene: TRBV9; CDR3nt: TGTGCCAGCAGCGTAGGTTCCGGGGTTCTTCAGACCCAGTACTTC; CDR3aa: CASSVGSGVLQTQYF
d_gene: TRBD1; abundance: few; j_gene: TRBJ2-3; v_gene: TRBV6-4; CDR3nt: TGTGCCAGCAGCGAGACAGGGGTAGCAGATACGCAGTATTTT; CDR3aa: CASSETGVADTQYF
d_gene: -; abundance: -; j_gene: TRBJ1-2; v_gene: TRBV6-5; CDR3nt: TGTGCCAGCAGTTACTCCAAGGCGTGGAGGGCCCGCTATATCTTTGGTGGCTACACCTTC; CDR3aa: CASSYSKAWRARYIFGGYTF
d_gene: TRBD2; abundance: few; j_gene: TRBJ2-7; v_gene: TRBV20-1; CDR3nt: TGCAGTGCCTCCCCAGGAAATAGCGGGAGACGCGAGCAGTACTTC; CDR3aa: CSASPGNSGRREQYF
d_gene: TRBD1; abundance: -; j_gene: TRBJ2-1; v_gene: TRBV7-2; CDR3nt: TGTGCCAGCGCGGGTGAGGGGGCGAGCAATGAGCAGTTCTTC; CDR3aa: CASAGEGASNEQFF
d_gene: TRBD1; abundance: once; j_gene: TRBJ1-6; v_gene: TRBV11-2; CDR3nt: TGTGCCAGCAGCCACGGGACAGGGGATCATTCACCCCTCCACTTT; CDR3aa: CASSHGTGDHSPLHF
d_gene: -; abundance: -; j_gene: TRBJ1-6; v_gene: TRBV4-3; CDR3nt: TGCGCCAGCAGCCAGGTCCATAATTCACCCCTCCACTTT; CDR3aa: CASSQVHNSPLHF
d_gene: -; abundance: -; j_gene: TRBJ2-7; v_gene: TRBV20-1; CDR3nt: TGCAGTGCTGGGGGGCCTGGTGAGGCCCTGAGCTCCTACGAGCAGTACTTC; CDR3aa: CSAGGPGEALSSYEQYF
d_gene: -; abundance: -; j_gene: TRBJ2-1; v_gene: TRBV5-1; CDR3nt: TGCGCCAGCACCGGGGGCAGGGCTTACAATGAGCAGTTCTTC; CDR3aa: CASTGGRAYNEQFF
d_gene: TRBD1; abundance: -; j_gene: TRBJ2-7; v_gene: TRBV7-9; CDR3nt: TGTGCCAGCAGCTCTTCCCCCGGACAGGGCTACGAGCAGTACTTC; CDR3aa: CASSSSPGQGYEQYF
d_gene: -; abundance: -; j_gene: TRBJ1-2; v_gene: TRBV12-3/TRBV12-4; CDR3nt: TGTGCCAGCAGTCCTCGGACATTCTGGGACTATGGCTACACCTTC; CDR3aa: CASSPRTFWDYGYTF
d_gene: -; abundance: once; j_gene: TRBJ1-2; v_gene: TRBV6-6; CDR3nt: TGTGCCAGCAGTTACTCGACTGCCCGGGAGAACTATGGCTACACCTTC; CDR3aa: CASSYSTARENYGYTF
d_gene: -; abundance: -; j_gene: TRBJ2-1; v_gene: TRBV4-1; CDR3nt: TGCGCCAGCAGCCAAGAACAGCGGCTCCCTAATGAGCAGTTCTTC; CDR3aa: CASSQEQRLPNEQFF
d_gene: TRBD1; abundance: once; j_gene: TRBJ1-2; v_gene: TRBV2; CDR3nt: TGTGCCAGCAGGGGGACAGGGCCTAACTATGGCTACACCTTC; CDR3aa: CASRGTGPNYGYTF
d_gene: -; abundance: few; j_gene: TRBJ2-3; v_gene: TRBV12-3/TRBV12-4; CDR3nt: TGTGCCAGCAGAACTACGGGGCCTGTGGATACGCAGTATTTT; CDR3aa: CASRTTGPVDTQYF
d_gene: -; abundance: -; j_gene: TRBJ2-7; v_gene: TRBV6-2/TRBV6-3; CDR3nt: TGTGCCAGCAGTTGGACAGTCCACGAGCAGTACTTC; CDR3aa: CASSWTVHEQYF
d_gene: -; abundance: -; j_gene: TRBJ1-4; v_gene: TRBV12-3/TRBV12-4; CDR3nt: TGTGCCAGCACTATCTCGGCTAATGAAAAACTGTTTTTT; CDR3aa: CASTISANEKLFF
d_gene: -; abundance: -; j_gene: TRBJ2-3; v_gene: TRBV27; CDR3nt: TGTGCCAGCAGTTTCTACGGGCAGAGCACAGATACGCAGTATTTT; CDR3aa: CASSFYGQSTDTQYF
d_gene: -; abundance: -; j_gene: TRBJ2-3; v_gene: TRBV29-1; CDR3nt: TGCAGCGTCGGCCGGACGGTCCACACAGATACGCAGTATTTT; CDR3aa: CSVGRTVHTDTQYF
d_gene: TRBD1; abundance: few; j_gene: TRBJ1-4; v_gene: TRBV20-1; CDR3nt: TGCAGTGCTAGAGATGAGTCCAGGGGGAATGAAAAACTGTTTTTT; CDR3aa: CSARDESRGNEKLFF
d_gene: TRBD1; abundance: once; j_gene: TRBJ2-1; v_gene: TRBV10-1; CDR3nt: TGTGCCAGCAGTGCCGGACAGGAAAGAAACAATGAGCAGTTCTTC; CDR3aa: CASSAGQERNNEQFF
d_gene: TRBD1; abundance: -; j_gene: TRBJ2-3; v_gene: TRBV20-1; CDR3nt: TGCAGTGCCCCAGGACAGGGCGCCCCAGATACGCAGTATTTT; CDR3aa: CSAPGQGAPDTQYF
d_gene: -; abundance: -; j_gene: TRBJ1-5; v_gene: TRBV24-1; CDR3nt: TGTGCCACCAGTGTCGATCTTCAGCCCCAGCATTTT; CDR3aa: CATSVDLQPQHF
d_gene: TRBD1; abundance: -; j_gene: TRBJ2-5; v_gene: TRBV7-2; CDR3nt: TGTGCCAGCAGCCTAGGGCGCCGGGACAGAAAAGAGACCCAGTACTTC; CDR3aa: CASSLGRRDRKETQYF
d_gene: -; abundance: -; j_gene: TRBJ1-4; v_gene: TRBV5-1; CDR3nt: TGCGCCAGCAGCTCAGTCTACGGGGGGTCTAATGAAAAACTGTTTTTT; CDR3aa: CASSSVYGGSNEKLFF